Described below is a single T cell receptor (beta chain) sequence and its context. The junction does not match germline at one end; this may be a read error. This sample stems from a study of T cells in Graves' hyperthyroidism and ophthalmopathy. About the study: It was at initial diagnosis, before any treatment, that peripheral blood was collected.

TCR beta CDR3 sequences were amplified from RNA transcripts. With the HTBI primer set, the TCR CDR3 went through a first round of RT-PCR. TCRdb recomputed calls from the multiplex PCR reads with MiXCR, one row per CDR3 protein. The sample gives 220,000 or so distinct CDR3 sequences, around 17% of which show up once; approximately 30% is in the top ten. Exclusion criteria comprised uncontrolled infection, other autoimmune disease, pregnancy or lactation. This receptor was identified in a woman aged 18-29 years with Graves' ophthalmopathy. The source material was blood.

The CDR3 nucleotides are TGTGTCAGTAGTCCGGGACAGGGGGGCCATGAGCAGTTCTTC. Its translation is CVSSPGQGGHEQFF. The chain joins TRBV19 to TRBJ2-1, with 11 bases fitting TRBD1. The CDR3 is 14 residues long. Germline loops: CDR1 LNHDA, CDR2 SQIVND (reference sequence).